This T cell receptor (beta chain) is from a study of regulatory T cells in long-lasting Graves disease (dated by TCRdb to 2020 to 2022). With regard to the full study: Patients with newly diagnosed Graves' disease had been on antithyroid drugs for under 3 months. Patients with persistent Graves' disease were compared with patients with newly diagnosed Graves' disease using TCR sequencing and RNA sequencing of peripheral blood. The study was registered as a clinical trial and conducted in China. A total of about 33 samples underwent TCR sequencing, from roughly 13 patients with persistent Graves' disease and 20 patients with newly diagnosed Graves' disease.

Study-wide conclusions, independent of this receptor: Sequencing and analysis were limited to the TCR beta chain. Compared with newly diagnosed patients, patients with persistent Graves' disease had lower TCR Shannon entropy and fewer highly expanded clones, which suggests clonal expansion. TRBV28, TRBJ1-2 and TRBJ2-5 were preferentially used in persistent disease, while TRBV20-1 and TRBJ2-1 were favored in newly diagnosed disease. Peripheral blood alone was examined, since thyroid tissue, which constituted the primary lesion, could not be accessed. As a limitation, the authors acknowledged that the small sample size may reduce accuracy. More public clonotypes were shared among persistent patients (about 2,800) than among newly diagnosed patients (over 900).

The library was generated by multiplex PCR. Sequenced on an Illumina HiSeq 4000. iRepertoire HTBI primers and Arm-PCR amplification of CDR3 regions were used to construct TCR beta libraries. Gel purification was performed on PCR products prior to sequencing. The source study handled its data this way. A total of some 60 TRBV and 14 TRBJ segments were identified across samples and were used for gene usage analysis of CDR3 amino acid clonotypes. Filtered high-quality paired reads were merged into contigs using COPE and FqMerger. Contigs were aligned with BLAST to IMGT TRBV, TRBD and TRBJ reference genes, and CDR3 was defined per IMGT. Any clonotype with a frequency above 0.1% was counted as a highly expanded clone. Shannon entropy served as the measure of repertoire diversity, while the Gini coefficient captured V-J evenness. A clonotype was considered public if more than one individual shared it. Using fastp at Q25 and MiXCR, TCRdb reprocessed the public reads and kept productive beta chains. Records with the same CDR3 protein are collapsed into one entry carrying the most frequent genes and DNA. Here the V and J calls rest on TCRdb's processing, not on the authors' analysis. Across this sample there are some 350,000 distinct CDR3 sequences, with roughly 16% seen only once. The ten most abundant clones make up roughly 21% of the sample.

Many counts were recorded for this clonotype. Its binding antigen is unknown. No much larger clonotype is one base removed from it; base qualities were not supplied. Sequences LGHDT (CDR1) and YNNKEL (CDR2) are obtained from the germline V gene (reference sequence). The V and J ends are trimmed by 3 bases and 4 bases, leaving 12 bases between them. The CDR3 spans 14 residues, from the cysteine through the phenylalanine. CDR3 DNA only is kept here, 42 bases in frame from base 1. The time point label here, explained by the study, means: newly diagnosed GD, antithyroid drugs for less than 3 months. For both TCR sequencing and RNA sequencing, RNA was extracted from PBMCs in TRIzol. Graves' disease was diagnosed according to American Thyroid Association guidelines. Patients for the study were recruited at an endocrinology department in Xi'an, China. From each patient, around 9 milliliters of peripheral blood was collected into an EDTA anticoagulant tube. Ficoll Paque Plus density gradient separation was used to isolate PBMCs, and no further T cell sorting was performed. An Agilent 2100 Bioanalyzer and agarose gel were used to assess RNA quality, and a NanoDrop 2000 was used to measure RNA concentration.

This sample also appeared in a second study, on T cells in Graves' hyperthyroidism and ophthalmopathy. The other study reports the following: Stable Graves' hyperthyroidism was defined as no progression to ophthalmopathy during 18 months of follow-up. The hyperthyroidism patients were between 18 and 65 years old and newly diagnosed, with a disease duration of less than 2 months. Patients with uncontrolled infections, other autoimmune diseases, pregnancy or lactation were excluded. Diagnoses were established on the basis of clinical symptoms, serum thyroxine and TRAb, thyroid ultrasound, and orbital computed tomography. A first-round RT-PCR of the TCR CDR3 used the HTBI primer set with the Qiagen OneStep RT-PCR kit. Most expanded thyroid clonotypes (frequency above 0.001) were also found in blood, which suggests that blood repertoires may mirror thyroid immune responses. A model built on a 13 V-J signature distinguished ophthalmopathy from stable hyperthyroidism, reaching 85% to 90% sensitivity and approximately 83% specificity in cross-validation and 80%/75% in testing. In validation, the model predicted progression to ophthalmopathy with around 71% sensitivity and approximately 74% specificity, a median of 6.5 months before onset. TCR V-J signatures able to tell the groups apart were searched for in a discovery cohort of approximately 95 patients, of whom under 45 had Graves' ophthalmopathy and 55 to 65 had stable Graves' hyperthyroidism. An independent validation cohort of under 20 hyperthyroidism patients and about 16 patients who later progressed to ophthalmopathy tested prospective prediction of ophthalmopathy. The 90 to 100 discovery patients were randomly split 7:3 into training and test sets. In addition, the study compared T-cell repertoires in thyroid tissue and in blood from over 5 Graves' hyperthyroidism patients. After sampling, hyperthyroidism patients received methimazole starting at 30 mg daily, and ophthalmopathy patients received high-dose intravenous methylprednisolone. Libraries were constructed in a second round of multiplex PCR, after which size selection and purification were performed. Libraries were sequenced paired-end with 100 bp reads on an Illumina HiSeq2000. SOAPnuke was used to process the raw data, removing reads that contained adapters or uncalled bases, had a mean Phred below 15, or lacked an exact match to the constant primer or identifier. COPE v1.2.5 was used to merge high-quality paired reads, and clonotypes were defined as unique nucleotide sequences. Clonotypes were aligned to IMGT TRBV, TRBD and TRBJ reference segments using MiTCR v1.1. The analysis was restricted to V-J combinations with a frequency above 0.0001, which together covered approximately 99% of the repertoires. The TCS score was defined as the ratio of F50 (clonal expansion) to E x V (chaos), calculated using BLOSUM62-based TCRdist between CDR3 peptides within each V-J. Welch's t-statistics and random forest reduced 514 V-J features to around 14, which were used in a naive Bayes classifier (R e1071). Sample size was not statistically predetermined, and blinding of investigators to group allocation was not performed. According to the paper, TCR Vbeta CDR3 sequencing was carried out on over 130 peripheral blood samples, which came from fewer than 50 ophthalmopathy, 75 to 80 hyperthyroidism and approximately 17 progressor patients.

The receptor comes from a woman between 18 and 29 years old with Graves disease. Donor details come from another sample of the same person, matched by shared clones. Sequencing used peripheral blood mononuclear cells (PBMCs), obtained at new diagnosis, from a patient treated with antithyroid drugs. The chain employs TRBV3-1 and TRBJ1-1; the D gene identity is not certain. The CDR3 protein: CASSQDLRSTEAFF. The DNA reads TGTGCCAGCAGCCAGGACCTGAGGAGCACTGAAGCTTTCTTT.